This T cell receptor (beta chain) was captured by sequencing in a study of T cells expressing NK-cell markers (dated by TCRdb to 2020 to 2022). For the study in its entirety: In sorted CD3+CD56+NKG2C+, CD3+CD56+NKG2C- and CD3+CD56-NKG2C+ T-cell subsets from eight donors, TCR beta-chain repertoires were profiled. Among the eight sequenced donors, only one was HCMV-seronegative, while the other seven were HCMV-seropositive. The eight sequenced donors were randomly selected healthy volunteers, three men and five women. Sequencing of the libraries produced 2 x 150 bp reads on Illumina HiSeq 2000/2500, MiSeq or NextSeq.

The data were produced on an Illumina HiSeq 2000. TCR beta cDNA libraries were made by 5'RACE template switching that added a universal primer site and unique molecular identifiers. Synthesis of cDNA was primed from the TCR beta constant segment and was followed by two consecutive PCR amplification steps. Per the source publication's procedure: Reads were demultiplexed and grouped by UMI with MIGEC, and clonotypes were assembled and quantified with MiTCR. To exclude erroneous sequences, any TCR cDNA sequence not supported by at least two reads was discarded. The tcR package was used for downstream repertoire analysis, and clonotypes were matched between fractions using CDR3 nucleotide sequence together with V segment. VDJmatch was used to annotate antigen specificity against VDJdb, with one amino acid substitution allowed in CDR3. TCRdb reprocessed the raw reads; every CDR3 protein sequence is a single record, and DNA is not supplied. The V and J calls come from TCRdb's annotation, not from the publication. The sample's table covers around 280,000 distinct CDR3 sequences. Of the sample, around 0.4% falls within the top ten clones.

A commercial ELISA kit detecting HCMV-specific IgG in serum was used to determine HCMV serostatus. Peripheral blood mononuclear cells were isolated from blood by Ficoll density gradient centrifugation. CDR1 and CDR2 (DFQATT, SNEGSKA) derive from the germline V gene (reference sequence). The CDR3 goes from the cysteine to the phenylalanine over 15 residues. The nucleotide record is missing. With respect to this clonotype: Its target antigen remains unknown.

The investigation overall reported the following: Those dominant clonotypes were again the most abundant among CD3+CD56-NKG2C+ cells in a few donors, at about 25-60.1%. Whether the expanded NKG2C-expressing T cell clones were specific for HCMV antigens remained unclear. In several donors, the dominant CD3+CD56+NKG2C+ clonotypes were found to rank among the top 10 CD8+ clonotypes and to make up about 1.0-7.5% of CD8+ T cells.

The receptor was derived from a man younger than 35 in good health. Donor details come from another sample of the same person, matched by shared clones. Input material: blood T cells: a sorted CD56 or NKG2C T cell subset, CD4+ or CD8+ T cells, or bulk PBMC T cells (not recorded which). This sequence uses TRBV20-1 and TRBJ2-3; TCRdb outputs TRBD2, but without DNA this stays unchecked. The CDR3 has the sequence CSEILREGRADTQYF.